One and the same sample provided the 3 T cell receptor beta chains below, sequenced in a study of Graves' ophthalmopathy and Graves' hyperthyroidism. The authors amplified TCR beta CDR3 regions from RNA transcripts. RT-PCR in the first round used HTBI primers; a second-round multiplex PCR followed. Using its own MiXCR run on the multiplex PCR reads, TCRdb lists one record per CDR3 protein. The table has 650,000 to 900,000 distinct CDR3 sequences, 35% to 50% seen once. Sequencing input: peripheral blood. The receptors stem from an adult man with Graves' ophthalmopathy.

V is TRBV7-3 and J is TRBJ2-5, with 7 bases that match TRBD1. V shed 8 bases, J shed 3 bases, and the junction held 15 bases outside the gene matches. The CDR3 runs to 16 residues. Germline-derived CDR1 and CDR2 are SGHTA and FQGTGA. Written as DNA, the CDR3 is TGTGCCAGCCGCCAAGGCCCCGGACAGGCCGAAGAGACCCAGTACTTC. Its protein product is CASRQGPGQAEETQYF.

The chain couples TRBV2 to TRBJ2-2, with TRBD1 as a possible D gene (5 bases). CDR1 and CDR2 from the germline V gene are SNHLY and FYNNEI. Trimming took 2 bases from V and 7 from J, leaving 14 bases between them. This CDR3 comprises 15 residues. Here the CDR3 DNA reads TGTGCCAGCAGTGAAATTAAGGGGATCGTCGGGGAGCTGTTTTTT. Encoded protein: CASSEIKGIVGELFF.

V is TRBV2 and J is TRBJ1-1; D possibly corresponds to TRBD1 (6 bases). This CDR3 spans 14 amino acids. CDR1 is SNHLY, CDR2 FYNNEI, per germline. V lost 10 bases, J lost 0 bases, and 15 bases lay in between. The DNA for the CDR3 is TGTGCCAACAAAGGGGGGAACATGAACACTGAAGCTTTCTTT. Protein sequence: CANKGGNMNTEAFF.